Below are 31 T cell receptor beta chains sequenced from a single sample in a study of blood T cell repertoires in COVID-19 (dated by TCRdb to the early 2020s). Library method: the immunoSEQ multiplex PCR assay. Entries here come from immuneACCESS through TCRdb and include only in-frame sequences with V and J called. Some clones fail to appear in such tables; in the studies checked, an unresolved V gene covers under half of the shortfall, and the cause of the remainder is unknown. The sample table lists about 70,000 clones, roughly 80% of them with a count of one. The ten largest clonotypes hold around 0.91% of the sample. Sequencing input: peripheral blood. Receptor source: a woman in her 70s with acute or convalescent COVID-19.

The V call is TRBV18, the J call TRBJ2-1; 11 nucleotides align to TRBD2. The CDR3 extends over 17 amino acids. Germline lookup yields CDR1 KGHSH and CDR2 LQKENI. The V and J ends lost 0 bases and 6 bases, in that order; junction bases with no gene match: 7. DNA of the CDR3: TGTGCCAGCTCACCACCGTTAGCGGGAGGGCCAAGCAATGAGCAGTTCTTC. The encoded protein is CASSPPLAGGPSNEQFF.

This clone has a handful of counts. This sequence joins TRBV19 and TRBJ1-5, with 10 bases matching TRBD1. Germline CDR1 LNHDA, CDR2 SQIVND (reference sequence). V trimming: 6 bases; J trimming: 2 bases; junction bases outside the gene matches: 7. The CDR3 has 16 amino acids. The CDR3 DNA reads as TGTGCCAGTAGGGGGACAGGGGTTCGGGGCAATCAGCCCCAGCATTTT. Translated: CASRGTGVRGNQPQHF.

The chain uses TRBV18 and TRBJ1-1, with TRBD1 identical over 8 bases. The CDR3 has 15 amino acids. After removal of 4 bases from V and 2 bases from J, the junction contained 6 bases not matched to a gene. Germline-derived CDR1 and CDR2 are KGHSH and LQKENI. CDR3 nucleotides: TGTGCCAGCTCACTTCTCGACAGGGGTAACACTGAAGCTTTCTTT. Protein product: CASSLLDRGNTEAFF.

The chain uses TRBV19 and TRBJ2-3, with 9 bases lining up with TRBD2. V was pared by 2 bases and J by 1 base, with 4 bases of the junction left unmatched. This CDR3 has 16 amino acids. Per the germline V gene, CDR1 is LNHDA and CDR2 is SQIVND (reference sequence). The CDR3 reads CASSIRVAGGTDTQYF. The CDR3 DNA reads TGTGCCAGTAGTATACGCGTAGCGGGGGGCACAGATACGCAGTATTTT.

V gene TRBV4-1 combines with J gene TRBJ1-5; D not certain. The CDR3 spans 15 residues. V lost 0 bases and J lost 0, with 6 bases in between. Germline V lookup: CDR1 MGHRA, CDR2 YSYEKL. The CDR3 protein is CASSQESYSNQPQHF. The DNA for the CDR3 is TGCGCCAGCAGCCAAGAATCTTATAGCAATCAGCCCCAGCATTTT.

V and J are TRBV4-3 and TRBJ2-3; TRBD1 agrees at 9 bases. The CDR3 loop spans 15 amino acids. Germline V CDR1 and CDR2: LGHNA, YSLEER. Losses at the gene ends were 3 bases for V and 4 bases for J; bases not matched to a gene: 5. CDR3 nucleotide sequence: TGCGCCAGCAGCCAGACAGGGGGTTCCGCAGATACGCAGTATTTT. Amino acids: CASSQTGGSADTQYF.

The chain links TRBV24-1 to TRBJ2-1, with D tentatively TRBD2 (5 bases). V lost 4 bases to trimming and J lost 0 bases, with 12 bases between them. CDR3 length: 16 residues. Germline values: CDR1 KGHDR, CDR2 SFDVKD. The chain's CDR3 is CATSDPTGSSYNEQFF. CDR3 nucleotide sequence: TGTGCCACCAGTGACCCCACGGGGAGCTCCTACAATGAGCAGTTCTTC.

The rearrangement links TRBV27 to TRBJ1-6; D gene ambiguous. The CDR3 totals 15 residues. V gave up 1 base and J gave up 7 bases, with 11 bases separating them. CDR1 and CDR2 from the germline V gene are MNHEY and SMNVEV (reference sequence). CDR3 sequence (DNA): TGTGCCAGCAGTTTATATCGGCTGGGCAATTCACCCCTCCACTTT. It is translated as CASSLYRLGNSPLHF.

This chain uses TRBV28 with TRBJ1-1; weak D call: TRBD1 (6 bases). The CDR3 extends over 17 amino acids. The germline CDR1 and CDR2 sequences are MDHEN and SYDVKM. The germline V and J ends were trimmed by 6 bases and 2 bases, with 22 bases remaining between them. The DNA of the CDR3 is TGTGCCAGCAGCACTGAGGGTCACAAGGGGGAAAACACTGAAGCTTTCTTT. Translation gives CASSTEGHKGENTEAFF.

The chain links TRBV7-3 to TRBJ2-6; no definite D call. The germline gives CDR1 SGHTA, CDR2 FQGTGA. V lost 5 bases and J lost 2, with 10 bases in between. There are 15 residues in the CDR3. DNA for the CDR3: TGTGCCAGCAGCCCTACAGTGGCTGGGGCCAACGTCCTGACTTTC. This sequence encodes CASSPTVAGANVLTF.

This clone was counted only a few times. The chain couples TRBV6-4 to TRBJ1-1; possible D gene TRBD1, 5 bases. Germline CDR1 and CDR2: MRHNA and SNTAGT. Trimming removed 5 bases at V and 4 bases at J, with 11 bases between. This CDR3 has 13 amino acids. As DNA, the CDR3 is TGTGCCAGCAGTAGACAGCCGGGCACTGAAGCTTTCTTT. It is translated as CASSRQPGTEAFF.

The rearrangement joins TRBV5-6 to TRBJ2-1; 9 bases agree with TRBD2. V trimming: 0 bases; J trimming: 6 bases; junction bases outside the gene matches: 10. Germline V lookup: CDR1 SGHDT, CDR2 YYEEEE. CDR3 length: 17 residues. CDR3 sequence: CASSLGSLAGGGNEQFF. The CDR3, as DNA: TGTGCCAGCAGCTTGGGGTCACTAGCGGGTGGGGGCAATGAGCAGTTCTTC.

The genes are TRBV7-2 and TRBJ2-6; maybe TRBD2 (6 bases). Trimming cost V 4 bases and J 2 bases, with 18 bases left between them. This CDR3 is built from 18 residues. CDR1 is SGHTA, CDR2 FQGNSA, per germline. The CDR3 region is CASSSQGGRAAGANVLTF. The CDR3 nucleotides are TGTGCCAGCAGCTCCCAGGGAGGAAGGGCCGCTGGGGCCAACGTCCTGACTTTC.

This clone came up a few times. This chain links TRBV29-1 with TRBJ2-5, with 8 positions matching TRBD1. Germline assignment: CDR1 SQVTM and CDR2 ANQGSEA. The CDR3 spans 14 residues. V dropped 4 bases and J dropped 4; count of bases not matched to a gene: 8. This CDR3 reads CSVVGWTGSETQYF. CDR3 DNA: TGCAGCGTTGTGGGCTGGACAGGGTCAGAGACCCAGTACTTC.

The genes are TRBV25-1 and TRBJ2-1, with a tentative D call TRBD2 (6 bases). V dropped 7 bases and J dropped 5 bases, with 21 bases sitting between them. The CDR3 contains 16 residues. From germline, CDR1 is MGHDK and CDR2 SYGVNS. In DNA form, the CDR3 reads TGTGCCAGCAATCGTATTTCTTATGGAGGGGACAATGAGCAGTTCTTC. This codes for CASNRISYGGDNEQFF.

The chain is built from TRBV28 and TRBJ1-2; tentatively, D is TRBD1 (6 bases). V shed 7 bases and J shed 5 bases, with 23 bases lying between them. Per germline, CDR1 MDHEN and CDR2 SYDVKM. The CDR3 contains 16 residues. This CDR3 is CASTLSEAGHSYGYTF. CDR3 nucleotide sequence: TGTGCCAGCACCTTATCGGAAGCGGGACACTCTTATGGCTACACCTTC.

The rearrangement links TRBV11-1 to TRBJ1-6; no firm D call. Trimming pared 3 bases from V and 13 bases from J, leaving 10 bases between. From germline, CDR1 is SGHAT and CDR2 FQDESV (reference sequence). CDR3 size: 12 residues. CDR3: CASSFSESPLHF. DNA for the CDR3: TGTGCCAGCAGCTTTTCCGAGTCGCCCCTCCACTTT.

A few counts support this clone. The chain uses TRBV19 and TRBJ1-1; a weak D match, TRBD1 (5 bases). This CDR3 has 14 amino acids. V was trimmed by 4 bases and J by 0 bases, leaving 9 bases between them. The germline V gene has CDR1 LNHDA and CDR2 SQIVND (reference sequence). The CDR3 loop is CASSTTTVNTEAFF. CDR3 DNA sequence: TGTGCCAGTAGTACCACGACAGTGAACACTGAAGCTTTCTTT.

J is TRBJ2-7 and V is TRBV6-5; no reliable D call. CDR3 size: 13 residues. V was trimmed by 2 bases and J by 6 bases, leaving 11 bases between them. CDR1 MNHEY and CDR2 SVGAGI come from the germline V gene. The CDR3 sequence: CASSYNSDSEQYF. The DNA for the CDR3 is TGTGCCAGCAGTTACAACAGTGATAGCGAGCAGTACTTC.

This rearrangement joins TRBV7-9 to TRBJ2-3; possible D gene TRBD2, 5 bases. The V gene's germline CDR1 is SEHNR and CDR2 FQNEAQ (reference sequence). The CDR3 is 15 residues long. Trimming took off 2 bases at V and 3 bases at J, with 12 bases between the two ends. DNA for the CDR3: TGTGCCAGCAGCTTAACTGGGGAGCGGACAGATACGCAGTATTTT. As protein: CASSLTGERTDTQYF.

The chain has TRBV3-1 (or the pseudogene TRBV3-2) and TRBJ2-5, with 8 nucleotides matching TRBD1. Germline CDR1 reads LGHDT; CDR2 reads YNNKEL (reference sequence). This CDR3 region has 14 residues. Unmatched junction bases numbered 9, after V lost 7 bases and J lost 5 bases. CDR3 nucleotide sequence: TGTGCCAGCACACCACCGGACAGGGTTGAGACCCAGTACTTC. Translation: CASTPPDRVETQYF.

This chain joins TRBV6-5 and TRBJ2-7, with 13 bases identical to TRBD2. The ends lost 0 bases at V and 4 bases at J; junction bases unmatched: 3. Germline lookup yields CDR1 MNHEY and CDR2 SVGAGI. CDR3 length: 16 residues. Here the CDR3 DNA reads TGTGCCAGCAGTTACTCGACTAGCGGGAGGATTTACGAGCAGTACTTC. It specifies CASSYSTSGRIYEQYF.

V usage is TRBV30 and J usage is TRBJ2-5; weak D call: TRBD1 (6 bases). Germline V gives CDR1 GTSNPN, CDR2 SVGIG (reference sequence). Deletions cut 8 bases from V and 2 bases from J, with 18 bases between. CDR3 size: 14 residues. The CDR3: CALLGASIQETQYF. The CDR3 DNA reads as TGTGCCCTGCTGGGGGCGTCGATACAAGAGACCCAGTACTTC.

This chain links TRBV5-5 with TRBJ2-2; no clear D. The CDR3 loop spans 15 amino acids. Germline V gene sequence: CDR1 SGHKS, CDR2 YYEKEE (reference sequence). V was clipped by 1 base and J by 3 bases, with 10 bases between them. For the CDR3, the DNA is TGTGCCAGCAGCTTGCTTGAGCTAGACACCGGGGAGCTGTTTTTT. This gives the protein CASSLLELDTGELFF.

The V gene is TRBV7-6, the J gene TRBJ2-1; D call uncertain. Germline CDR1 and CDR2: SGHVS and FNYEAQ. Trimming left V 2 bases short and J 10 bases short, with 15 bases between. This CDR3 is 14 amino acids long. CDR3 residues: CASSLRPSPTEQFF. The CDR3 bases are TGTGCCAGCAGCTTAAGACCTAGTCCTACAGAGCAGTTCTTC.

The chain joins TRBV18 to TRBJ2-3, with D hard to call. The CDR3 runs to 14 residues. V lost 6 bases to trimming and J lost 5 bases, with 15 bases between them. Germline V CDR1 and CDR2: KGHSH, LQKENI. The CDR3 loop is CASSPRGYQDTQYF. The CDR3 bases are TGTGCCAGCTCTCCGAGAGGTTATCAAGATACGCAGTATTTT.

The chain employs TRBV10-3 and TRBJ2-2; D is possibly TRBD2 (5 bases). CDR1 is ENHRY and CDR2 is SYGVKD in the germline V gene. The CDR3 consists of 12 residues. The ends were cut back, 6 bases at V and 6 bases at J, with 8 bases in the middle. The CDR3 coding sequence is TGTGCCATCAGGCCGGGGTCCGGGGAGCTGTTTTTT. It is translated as CAIRPGSGELFF.

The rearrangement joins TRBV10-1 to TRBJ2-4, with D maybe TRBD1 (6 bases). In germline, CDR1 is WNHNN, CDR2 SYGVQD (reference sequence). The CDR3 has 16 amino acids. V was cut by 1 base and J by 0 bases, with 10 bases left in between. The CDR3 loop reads CASSEFPGVAKNIQYF. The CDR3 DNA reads TGCGCCAGCAGTGAGTTTCCAGGGGTAGCCAAAAACATTCAGTACTTC.

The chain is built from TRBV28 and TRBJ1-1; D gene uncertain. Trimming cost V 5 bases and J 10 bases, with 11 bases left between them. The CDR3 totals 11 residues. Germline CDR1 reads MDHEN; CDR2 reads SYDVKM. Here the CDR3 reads CASSGGISAFF. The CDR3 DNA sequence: TGTGCCAGCAGTGGAGGGATCTCAGCTTTCTTT.

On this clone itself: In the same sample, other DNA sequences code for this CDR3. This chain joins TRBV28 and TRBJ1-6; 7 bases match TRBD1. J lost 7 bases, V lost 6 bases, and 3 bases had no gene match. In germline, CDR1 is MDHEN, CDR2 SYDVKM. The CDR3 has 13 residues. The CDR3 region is CASRAGGNSPLHF. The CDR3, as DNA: TGTGCCAGCAGGGCAGGGGGGAATTCACCCCTCCACTTT.

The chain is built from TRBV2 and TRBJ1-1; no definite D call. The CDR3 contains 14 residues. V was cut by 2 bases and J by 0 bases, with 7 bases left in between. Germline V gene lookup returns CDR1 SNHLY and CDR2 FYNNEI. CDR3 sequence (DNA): TGTGCCAGCAGTGAACAGGTTATGAACACTGAAGCTTTCTTT. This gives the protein CASSEQVMNTEAFF.